These 9 T cell receptor beta chains originate from one sample sequenced in a study of regulatory T cells in long-lasting Graves disease. HTBI primers from iRepertoire and Arm-PCR of CDR3 regions yielded the TCR beta libraries. One entry per CDR3 protein, called by TCRdb with MiXCR from the multiplex PCR reads. The repertoire holds 540,000 or so distinct CDR3 sequences, with 13% as singletons. Regarding time point: newly diagnosed GD, antithyroid drugs for less than 3 months. PBMC RNA served as the TCR library source. The sample was also reused in another study, on T cells in Graves' hyperthyroidism and ophthalmopathy.

The sample here was peripheral blood mononuclear cells (PBMCs), taken at new diagnosis, from a patient treated with antithyroid drugs. The receptors shown here come from a man aged 25-40 years with Graves disease.

This clonotype appeared a few times. The rearrangement links TRBV19 to TRBJ2-6, with D unclear. The CDR3 has 17 amino acids. Germline V CDR1 and CDR2: LNHDA, SQIVND (reference sequence). V lost 6 bases and J lost 0, with 15 bases in between. CDR3: CASSHGALRSGANVLTF. CDR3 coding DNA: TGTGCCAGTAGCCATGGCGCTTTACGCTCTGGGGCCAACGTCCTGACTTTC.

This clonotype showed up many times. This sequence joins TRBV28 and TRBJ2-4; D possibly corresponds to TRBD2 (5 bases). Between the trimmed V and J ends, which lost 6 bases and 3 bases, there was a span of 18 bases. CDR1 and CDR2 (germline): MDHEN, SYDVKM. This CDR3 has 16 residues. The CDR3 DNA is TGTGCCAGCAGGCGACTACCCCTAACTGGCAAAAACATTCAGTACTTC. Protein product: CASRRLPLTGKNIQYF.

This clonotype was observed many times. CDR3 amino acids: CAWTGSTGELFF. The CDR3, as DNA: TGTGCCTGGACGGGGTCCACCGGGGAGCTGTTTTTT. The V and J genes are TRBV30 and TRBJ2-2; D perhaps matches TRBD2 (5 bases). The V gene lost 4 bases and the J gene lost 4 bases, with 7 bases spanning the gap. The CDR3 runs to 12 residues. Germline assignment: CDR1 GTSNPN and CDR2 SVGIG (reference sequence).

In this sample, this clonotype turned up many times. The chain carries TRBV20-1 and TRBJ2-7, with 9 bases matching TRBD1. J gave up 5 bases and V 5 bases, and 7 bases lay outside the gene matches. Germline CDR1 DFQATT, CDR2 SNEGSKA (reference sequence). The CDR3 runs 13 residues. CDR3 residues: CSAPTDRGDEQYF. The CDR3 DNA follows: TGCAGTGCTCCGACCGACAGGGGGGACGAGCAGTACTTC.

Concerning this clonotype: A far larger clone is one base from this, pointing to a likely read error. The chain carries TRBV14 and TRBJ2-1; D ambiguous. Germline CDR1 and CDR2: SGHDN and FVKESK. The CDR3 spans 12 residues. Trimming left V 6 bases short and J 6 bases short, with 9 bases between. The CDR3 is CASSFKSNEQFF. In DNA, the CDR3 is TGTGCCAGCAGTTTCAAGAGCAATGAGCAGTTCTTC.

This clonotype was observed at least ten times. CDR3 DNA: TGTGCCAGCCGGGGAAGGGGGGGGAAAATTAACACTGAAGCTTTCTTT. This encodes CASRGRGGKINTEAFF. V is TRBV19 and J is TRBJ1-1; weak D call: TRBD1 (6 bases). CDR1 is LNHDA, CDR2 SQIVND, per germline (reference sequence). With 9 bases removed from V and 2 bases from J, the gap between germline ends came to 22 bases. This CDR3 has 16 amino acids. The full variable domain, rest sourced from reference TRBV19 and TRBJ1-1, is DGGITQSPKYLFRKEGQNVTLSCEQNLNHDAMYWYRQDPGQGLRLIYYSQIVNDFQKGDIAEGYSVSREKKESFPLTVTSAQKNPTAFYLCASRGRGGKINTEAFFGQGTRLTVV.

This clonotype was observed many times. The rearrangement uses TRBV12-3 or TRBV12-4 and TRBJ2-3; TRBD2 matches 9 bases. The CDR3 runs to 17 residues. The J segment lost 1 base and the V segment lost 0 bases, leaving 5 bases of the junction unmatched. As DNA, the CDR3 is TGTGCCAGCAGTTTAGCAACCCAGCGGGAGGGCACAGATACGCAGTATTTT. Encoded protein: CASSLATQREGTDTQYF.

A few counts support this clonotype. This rearrangement joins TRBV25-1 to TRBJ2-3; D is perhaps TRBD2 (6 bases). The CDR3 sequence is 15 residues long. The V end lost 4 bases, the J end lost 6 bases, and 17 bases lay between the germline ends. CDR1 and CDR2 (germline): MGHDK, SYGVNS. In DNA, the CDR3 is TGTGCCAGCAGTGCGACGCAGCTAGCGTCGGATACGCAGTATTTT. Encoded protein: CASSATQLASDTQYF.

This clonotype showed up many times. The chain employs TRBV12-3 or TRBV12-4 and TRBJ1-5; D is undetermined. The CDR3 extends over 13 amino acids. V lost 2 bases to trimming and J lost 10 bases, with 12 bases between them. CDR3 region: CASSLTLKTPQHF. In nucleotides, the CDR3 is TGTGCCAGCAGTTTAACACTAAAAACCCCCCAGCATTTT.